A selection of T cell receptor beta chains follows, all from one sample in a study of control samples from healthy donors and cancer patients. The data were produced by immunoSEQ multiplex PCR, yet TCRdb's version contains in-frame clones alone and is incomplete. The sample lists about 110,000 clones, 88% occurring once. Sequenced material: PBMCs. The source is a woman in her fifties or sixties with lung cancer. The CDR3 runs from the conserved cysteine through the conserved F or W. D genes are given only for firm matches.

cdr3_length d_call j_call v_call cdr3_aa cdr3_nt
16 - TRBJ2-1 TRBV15 CATSRDAATGPNEQFF TGTGCCACCAGCAGAGATGCCGCGACAGGACCCAATGAGCAGTTCTTC
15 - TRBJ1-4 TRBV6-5 CASSSETGYNEKLFF TGTGCCAGCAGTTCGGAGACAGGCTATAATGAAAAACTGTTTTTT
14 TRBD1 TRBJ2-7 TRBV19 CASSPTGELSEQYF TGTGCCAGTAGTCCGACAGGGGAACTCAGCGAGCAGTACTTC
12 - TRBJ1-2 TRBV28 CASSLIDYGYTF TGTGCCAGCAGTTTAATAGACTATGGCTACACCTTC
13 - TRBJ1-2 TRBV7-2 CASSLEGAGGYTF TGTGCCAGCAGCTTAGAAGGGGCAGGTGGCTACACCTTC
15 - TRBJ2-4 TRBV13 CASSLGTGFRNIQYF TGTGCCAGCAGCTTAGGTACAGGGTTCCGAAACATTCAGTACTTC
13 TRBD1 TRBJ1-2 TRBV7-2 CASSRDRGEGYTF TGTGCCAGCAGCCGAGACAGGGGAGAAGGCTACACCTTC
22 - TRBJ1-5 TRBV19 CASSIDRDSLTGDPYSNQPQHF TGTGCCAGTAGTATAGATAGAGATTCTTTAACGGGGGACCCTTATAGCAATCAGCCCCAGCATTTT
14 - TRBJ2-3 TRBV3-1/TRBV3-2 CASSQSAFTDTQYF TGTGCCAGCAGCCAATCAGCGTTCACAGATACGCAGTATTTT
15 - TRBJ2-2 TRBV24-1 CATSDPADGAGELFF TGTGCCACCAGTGACCCTGCCGACGGTGCCGGGGAGCTGTTTTTT
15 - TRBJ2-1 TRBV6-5 CASIRGSLSYNEQFF TGTGCCAGCATACGGGGGTCCCTCTCCTACAATGAGCAGTTCTTC
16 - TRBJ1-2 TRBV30 CAWSGWRGKDNYGYTF TGTGCCTGGAGTGGATGGAGGGGGAAGGACAACTATGGCTACACCTTC
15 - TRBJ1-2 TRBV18 CASSPQVQSPDGYTF TGTGCCAGCTCACCACAAGTTCAGTCCCCGGATGGCTACACCTTC
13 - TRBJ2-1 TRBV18 CASSSHRDGEQFF TGTGCCAGCTCGTCCCACAGGGATGGTGAGCAGTTCTTC
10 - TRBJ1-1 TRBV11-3 CASSSTEAFF TGTGCCAGCAGCTCGACTGAAGCTTTCTTT
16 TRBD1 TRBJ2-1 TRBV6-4 CASSKGDRGRGGEQFF TGTGCCAGCAGCAAAGGGGACAGGGGAAGAGGGGGTGAGCAGTTCTTC
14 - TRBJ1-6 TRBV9 CASSPDGRNSPLHF TGTGCCAGCAGCCCAGACGGTAGAAATTCACCCCTCCACTTT